A selection of T cell receptor beta chains follows, all from one sample in a study of T cells in localized non-small cell lung cancer. The protocol was immunoSEQ multiplex PCR, while the TCRdb copy is restricted to in-frame clones and leaves out a portion. Here the sample spans about 39,000 clones, 70% to 80% being singletons. Sequencing was performed on PBMCs, taken before any cancer treatment. The receptor set was obtained from a woman aged 40-69 years with stage II squamous cell lung carcinoma. CDR3s include the opening cysteine and the closing phenylalanine or tryptophan. A D gene is named only where the DNA matches it firmly. For some rows the clone size is stated as once, few or many, or as a class when expanded; others skip it.

CDR3: CASSVGGTQTYNEQFF; DNA: TGTGCCAGCAGCGTAGGTGGGACTCAGACCTACAATGAGCAGTTCTTC; size: .; D: .; J: TRBJ2-1; V: TRBV9
CDR3: CASSYRVWGNQPQHF; DNA: TGTGCCAGTAGCTACAGGGTTTGGGGCAATCAGCCCCAGCATTTT; size: once; D: .; J: TRBJ1-5; V: TRBV19
CDR3: CASSLYSGATGELFF; DNA: TGTGCCAGCAGTTTATACTCTGGGGCGACCGGGGAGCTGTTTTTT; size: .; D: .; J: TRBJ2-2; V: TRBV27
CDR3: CASSRDGGYTFSGANVLTF; DNA: TGTGCCAGCAGTCGCGACGGGGGTTATACCTTCTCTGGGGCCAACGTCCTGACTTTC; size: few; D: .; J: TRBJ2-6; V: TRBV28
CDR3: CASSLQGALNTEAFF; DNA: TGTGCCAGCAGCTTACAGGGGGCTTTGAACACTGAAGCTTTCTTT; size: .; D: TRBD1; J: TRBJ1-1; V: TRBV7-8
CDR3: CSVATGGNTEAFF; DNA: TGCAGCGTTGCGACAGGGGGGAACACTGAAGCTTTCTTT; size: few; D: TRBD1; J: TRBJ1-1; V: TRBV29-1
CDR3: CSVEAGSGNTIYF; DNA: TGCAGCGTTGAAGCTGGTTCCGGAAACACCATATATTTT; size: few; D: .; J: TRBJ1-3; V: TRBV29-1
CDR3: CASTPRQGHQPQHF; DNA: TGTGCCAGTACTCCCAGACAGGGGCATCAGCCCCAGCATTTT; size: .; D: TRBD1; J: TRBJ1-5; V: TRBV19
CDR3: CASSSRAPISTDTQYF; DNA: TGTGCCAGCAGCTCCCGGGCCCCAATTAGCACAGATACGCAGTATTTT; size: .; D: .; J: TRBJ2-3; V: TRBV7-2
CDR3: CASSPPAGRADTQYF; DNA: TGTGCCAGCTCACCACCCGCGGGGAGGGCAGATACGCAGTATTTT; size: once; D: TRBD2; J: TRBJ2-3; V: TRBV18
CDR3: CASSPRGSDEQYF; DNA: TGCGCCAGCAGCCCTCGCGGGAGCGACGAGCAGTACTTC; size: .; D: TRBD2; J: TRBJ2-7; V: TRBV5-1
CDR3: CASSPDREGAKNIQYF; DNA: TGTGCCAGCAGTCCAGACAGGGAAGGAGCCAAAAACATTCAGTACTTC; size: .; D: TRBD1; J: TRBJ2-4; V: TRBV5-4
CDR3: CASILGGWQTNNQPQHF; DNA: TGTGCCAGCATCCTTGGGGGGTGGCAAACTAACAATCAGCCCCAGCATTTT; size: .; D: .; J: TRBJ1-5; V: TRBV5-8
CDR3: CASSPTGQGWLAETYEQYF; DNA: TGTGCCAGCAGCCCCACCGGACAGGGTTGGCTAGCGGAGACTTACGAGCAGTACTTC; size: .; D: .; J: TRBJ2-7; V: TRBV7-9
CDR3: CASSVDWNTEAFF; DNA: TGTGCCAGCAGCGTAGATTGGAACACTGAAGCTTTCTTT; size: .; D: .; J: TRBJ1-1; V: TRBV9
CDR3: CASSWGSWVMETQYF; DNA: TGTGCCAGCAGCTGGGGGTCGTGGGTCATGGAGACCCAGTACTTC; size: .; D: .; J: TRBJ2-5; V: TRBV7-9
CDR3: CASSFHGDTGELFF; DNA: TGTGCCAGCAGCTTCCACGGGGACACCGGGGAGCTGTTTTTT; size: .; D: .; J: TRBJ2-2; V: TRBV11-3
CDR3: CASRPTGLSNEKLFF; DNA: TGTGCCAGCAGACCGACAGGGCTTTCTAATGAAAAACTGTTTTTT; size: .; D: TRBD1; J: TRBJ1-4; V: TRBV28
CDR3: CASSPWTEAFF; DNA: TGTGCCAGCAGTCCTTGGACTGAAGCTTTCTTT; size: .; D: .; J: TRBJ1-1; V: TRBV2
CDR3: CASSPPTGFSGANVLTF; DNA: TGTGCCAGCTCACCACCGACAGGGTTCTCTGGGGCCAACGTCCTGACTTTC; size: .; D: TRBD1; J: TRBJ2-6; V: TRBV18
CDR3: CASSTAGGLGNTIYF; DNA: TGTGCCAGTAGTACCGCAGGGGGTCTCGGAAACACCATATATTTT; size: .; D: TRBD1; J: TRBJ1-3; V: TRBV19
CDR3: CASSYFQAGQETQYF; DNA: TGTGCCAGCAGTTACTTCCAAGCCGGGCAGGAGACCCAGTACTTC; size: .; D: .; J: TRBJ2-5; V: TRBV6-5
CDR3: CASSWSVLGNEQFF; DNA: TGTGCCAGCAGTTGGTCGGTGCTCGGCAATGAGCAGTTCTTC; size: .; D: .; J: TRBJ2-1; V: TRBV28
CDR3: CASSSIPGAQETQYF; DNA: TGTGCCAGCAGTTCCATCCCAGGGGCCCAAGAGACCCAGTACTTC; size: .; D: .; J: TRBJ2-5; V: TRBV6-5
CDR3: CASSKAGDTGELFF; DNA: TGTGCCAGCAGCAAAGCAGGAGACACCGGGGAGCTGTTTTTT; size: .; D: .; J: TRBJ2-2; V: TRBV21-1
CDR3: CASSELVTSEKLFF; DNA: TGTGCCAGCAGTGAATTGGTTACATCTGAAAAACTGTTTTTT; size: .; D: .; J: TRBJ1-4; V: TRBV2
CDR3: CASSLVELQETQYF; DNA: TGTGCCAGCAGCTTAGTAGAGTTGCAAGAGACCCAGTACTTC; size: .; D: .; J: TRBJ2-5; V: TRBV7-9
CDR3: CASSQRATEAFF; DNA: TGTGCCAGCAGCCAAAGGGCGACTGAAGCTTTCTTT; size: .; D: .; J: TRBJ1-1; V: TRBV6-9
CDR3: CASSSLSEKLFF; DNA: TGTGCCAGCAGCTCCTTATCTGAAAAACTGTTTTTT; size: few; D: .; J: TRBJ1-4; V: TRBV2
CDR3: CSVRGGGIEQFF; DNA: TGCAGCGTTCGAGGGGGGGGCATCGAGCAGTTCTTC; size: .; D: .; J: TRBJ2-1; V: TRBV29-1
CDR3: CASSYGGPNQPQHF; DNA: TGTGCCAGCAGTTATGGGGGGCCGAATCAGCCCCAGCATTTT; size: .; D: .; J: TRBJ1-5; V: TRBV6-5
CDR3: CASSLVTGIQETQYF; DNA: TGTGCCAGTAGTCTCGTTACAGGGATTCAAGAGACCCAGTACTTC; size: .; D: .; J: TRBJ2-5; V: TRBV19
CDR3: CATYWAKDTGELFF; DNA: TGTGCCACCTACTGGGCAAAGGACACCGGGGAGCTGTTTTTT; size: .; D: .; J: TRBJ2-2; V: TRBV15
CDR3: CASSFGDRAYNEQFF; DNA: TGTGCCAGCAGCTTTGGGGACAGGGCATACAATGAGCAGTTCTTC; size: .; D: TRBD1; J: TRBJ2-1; V: TRBV5-6
CDR3: CASRSKPQANYGYTF; DNA: TGTGCCAGCAGGTCCAAACCTCAAGCTAACTATGGCTACACCTTC; size: few; D: .; J: TRBJ1-2; V: TRBV6-1
CDR3: CASSGGQGRSNEQFF; DNA: TGTGCCAGCAGCGGGGGACAGGGGCGTAGCAATGAGCAGTTCTTC; size: .; D: TRBD1; J: TRBJ2-1; V: TRBV11-1
CDR3: CASSVLQGFNQPQHF; DNA: TGTGCCAGCAGTGTACTCCAGGGGTTCAATCAGCCCCAGCATTTT; size: .; D: .; J: TRBJ1-5; V: TRBV2
CDR3: CASSYPGEGGYTF; DNA: TGTGCCAGCAGTTACCCAGGGGAAGGGGGCTACACCTTC; size: .; D: .; J: TRBJ1-2; V: TRBV6-5
CDR3: CASSFSVSSTDTQYF; DNA: TGTGCCAGCAGCTTCTCGGTCTCGAGCACAGATACGCAGTATTTT; size: .; D: .; J: TRBJ2-3; V: TRBV11-3
CDR3: CASKPHRGLITDTQYF; DNA: TGTGCCAGCAAACCTCATCGGGGGCTTATCACAGATACGCAGTATTTT; size: .; D: .; J: TRBJ2-3; V: TRBV6-6
CDR3: CASSSFRGYTQYF; DNA: TGTGCCAGCAGCTCCTTCCGTGGGTATACGCAGTATTTT; size: once; D: .; J: TRBJ2-3; V: TRBV7-2
CDR3: CASSLNGQGVGETQYF; DNA: TGTGCCAGCAGCCTAAACGGACAGGGGGTCGGGGAGACCCAGTACTTC; size: .; D: TRBD1; J: TRBJ2-5; V: TRBV5-6
CDR3: CASSLNRYRGDTEAFF; DNA: TGTGCCAGCAGCTTAAATCGGTACCGTGGGGACACTGAAGCTTTCTTT; size: .; D: .; J: TRBJ1-1; V: TRBV11-2
CDR3: CSAGNTEAFF; DNA: TGCAGCGCTGGAAACACTGAAGCTTTCTTT; size: .; D: .; J: TRBJ1-1; V: TRBV29-1
CDR3: CASSLEWPGKDTQYF; DNA: TGCGCCAGCAGCTTGGAATGGCCAGGGAAGGATACGCAGTATTTT; size: .; D: .; J: TRBJ2-3; V: TRBV5-1
CDR3: CASSLLRGELFF; DNA: TGTGCCAGTAGTCTACTTCGAGGGGAGCTGTTTTTT; size: .; D: .; J: TRBJ2-2; V: TRBV19
CDR3: CASKSLAGGGDTQYF; DNA: TGTGCCAGTAAATCTTTGGCGGGGGGTGGAGATACGCAGTATTTT; size: once; D: TRBD2; J: TRBJ2-3; V: TRBV19
CDR3: CASSRPTSSSYNEQFF; DNA: TGTGCCAGCAGCCGGCCGACTAGTAGCTCCTACAATGAGCAGTTCTTC; size: .; D: .; J: TRBJ2-1; V: TRBV5-6
CDR3: CASSLYRNTEAFF; DNA: TGTGCCAGCAGTTTGTATCGGAACACTGAAGCTTTCTTT; size: .; D: .; J: TRBJ1-1; V: TRBV28
CDR3: CASSVMDLNTEAFF; DNA: TGTGCCAGCAGCGTTATGGACCTGAACACTGAAGCTTTCTTT; size: .; D: .; J: TRBJ1-1; V: TRBV7-9
CDR3: CASSQDPGQVGLNTEAFF; DNA: TGTGCCAGCAGCCAAGATCCGGGACAGGTTGGTTTGAACACTGAAGCTTTCTTT; size: .; D: TRBD1; J: TRBJ1-1; V: TRBV4-2
CDR3: CASTKDRAAGNTIYF; DNA: TGTGCCAGCACCAAGGACAGGGCGGCTGGAAACACCATATATTTT; size: .; D: TRBD1; J: TRBJ1-3; V: TRBV6-1